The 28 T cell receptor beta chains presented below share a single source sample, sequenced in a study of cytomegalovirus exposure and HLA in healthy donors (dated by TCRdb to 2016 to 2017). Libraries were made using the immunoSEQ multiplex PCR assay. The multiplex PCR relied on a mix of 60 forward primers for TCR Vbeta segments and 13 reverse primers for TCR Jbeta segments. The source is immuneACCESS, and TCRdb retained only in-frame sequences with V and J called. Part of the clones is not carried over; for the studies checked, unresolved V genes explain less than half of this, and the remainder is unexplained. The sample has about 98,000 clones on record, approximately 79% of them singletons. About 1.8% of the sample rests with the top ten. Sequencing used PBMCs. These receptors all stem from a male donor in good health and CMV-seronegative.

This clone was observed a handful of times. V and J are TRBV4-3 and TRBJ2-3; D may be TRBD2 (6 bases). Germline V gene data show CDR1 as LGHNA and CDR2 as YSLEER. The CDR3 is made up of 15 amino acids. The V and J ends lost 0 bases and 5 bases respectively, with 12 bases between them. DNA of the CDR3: TGCGCCAGCAGCCAAGATGGGAGGTCGTTAGATACGCAGTATTTT. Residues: CASSQDGRSLDTQYF.

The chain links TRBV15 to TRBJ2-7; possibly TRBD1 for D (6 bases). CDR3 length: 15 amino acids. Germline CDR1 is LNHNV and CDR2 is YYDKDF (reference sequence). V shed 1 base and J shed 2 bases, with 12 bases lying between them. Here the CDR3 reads CATSRGAQGTYEQYF. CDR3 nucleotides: TGTGCCACCAGCAGAGGGGCGCAGGGGACCTACGAGCAGTACTTC.

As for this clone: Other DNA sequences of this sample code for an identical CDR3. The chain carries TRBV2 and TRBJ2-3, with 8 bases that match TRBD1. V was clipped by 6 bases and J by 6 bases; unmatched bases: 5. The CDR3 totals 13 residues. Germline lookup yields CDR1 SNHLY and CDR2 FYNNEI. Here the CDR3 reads CASSRDRSDTQYF. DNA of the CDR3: TGTGCCAGCAGCAGGGACAGGTCGGATACGCAGTATTTT.

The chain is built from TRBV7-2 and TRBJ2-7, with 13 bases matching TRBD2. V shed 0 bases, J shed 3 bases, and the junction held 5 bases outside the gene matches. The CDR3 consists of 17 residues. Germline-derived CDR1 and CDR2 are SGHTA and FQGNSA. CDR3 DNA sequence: TGTGCCAGCAGCTTAGCCCGACTAGCGGGAGGCGGCTACGAGCAGTACTTC. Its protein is CASSLARLAGGGYEQYF. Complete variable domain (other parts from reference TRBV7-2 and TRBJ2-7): GAGVSQSPSNKVTEKGKDVELRCDPISGHTALYWYRQSLGQGLEFLIYFQGNSAPDKSGLPSDRFSAERTGGSVSTLTIQRTQQEDSAVYLCASSLARLAGGGYEQYFGPGTRLTVT.

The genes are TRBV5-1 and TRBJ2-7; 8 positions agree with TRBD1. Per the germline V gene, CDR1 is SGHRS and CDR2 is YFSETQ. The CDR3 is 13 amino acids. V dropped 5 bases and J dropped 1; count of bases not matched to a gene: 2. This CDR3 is CASRGQVSYEQYF. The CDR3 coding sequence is TGCGCCAGCAGGGGACAGGTTTCCTACGAGCAGTACTTC. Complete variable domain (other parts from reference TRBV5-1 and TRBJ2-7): KAGVTQTPRYLIKTRGQQVTLSCSPISGHRSVSWYQQTPGQGLQFLFEYFSETQRNKGNFPGRFSGRQFSNSRSEMNVSTLELGDSALYLCASRGQVSYEQYFGPGTRLTVT.

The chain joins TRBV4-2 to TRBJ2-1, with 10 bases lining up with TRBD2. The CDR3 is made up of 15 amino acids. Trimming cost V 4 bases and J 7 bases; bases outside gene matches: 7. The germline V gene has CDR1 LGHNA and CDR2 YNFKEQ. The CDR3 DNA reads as TGTGCCAGCAGCCTCACTAGCGGGATAAGGAATGAGCAGTTCTTC. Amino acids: CASSLTSGIRNEQFF.

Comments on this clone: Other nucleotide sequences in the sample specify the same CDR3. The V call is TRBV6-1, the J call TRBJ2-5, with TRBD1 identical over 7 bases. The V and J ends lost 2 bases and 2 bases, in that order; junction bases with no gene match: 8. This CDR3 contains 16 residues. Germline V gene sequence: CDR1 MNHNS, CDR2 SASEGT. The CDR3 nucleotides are TGTGCCAGCAGTGAACTACAGGGGCTGGGACAAGAGACCCAGTACTTC. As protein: CASSELQGLGQETQYF.

DNA of the CDR3: TGTGCCAGCAGCTATACAGGAGTGGGGGCCGCTTTCTTT. It is translated as CASSYTGVGAAFF. V gene TRBV6-1 combines with J gene TRBJ1-1; tentatively, D is TRBD1 (6 bases). Germline CDR1 reads MNHNS; CDR2 reads SASEGT. CDR3 length: 13 residues. The V gene lost 6 bases and the J gene lost 11 bases, with 19 bases spanning the gap.

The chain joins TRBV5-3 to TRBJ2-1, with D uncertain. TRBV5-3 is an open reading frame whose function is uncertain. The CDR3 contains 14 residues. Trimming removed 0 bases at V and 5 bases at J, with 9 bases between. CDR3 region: CARSLDNADNEQFF. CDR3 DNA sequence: TGTGCCAGAAGCTTGGACAACGCAGACAATGAGCAGTTCTTC.

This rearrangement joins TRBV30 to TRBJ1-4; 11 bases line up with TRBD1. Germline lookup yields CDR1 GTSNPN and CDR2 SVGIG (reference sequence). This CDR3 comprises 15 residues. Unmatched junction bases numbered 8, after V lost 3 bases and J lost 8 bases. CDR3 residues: CAWRAPGTGGEKLFF. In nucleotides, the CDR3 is TGTGCCTGGAGGGCTCCCGGGACAGGGGGGGAAAAACTGTTTTTT.

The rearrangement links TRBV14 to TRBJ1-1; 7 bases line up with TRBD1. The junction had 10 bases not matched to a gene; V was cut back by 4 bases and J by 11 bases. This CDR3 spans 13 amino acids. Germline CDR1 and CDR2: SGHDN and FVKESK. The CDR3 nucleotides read TGTGCCAGCAGCCCTAGAAGGGACAGCTTGGCTTTCTTT. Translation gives CASSPRRDSLAFF.

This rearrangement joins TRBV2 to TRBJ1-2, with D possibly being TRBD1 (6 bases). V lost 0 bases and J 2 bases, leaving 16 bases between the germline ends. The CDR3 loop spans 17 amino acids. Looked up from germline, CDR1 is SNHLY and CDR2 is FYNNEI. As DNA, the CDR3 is TGTGCCAGCAGTGAAGCGCTATTTGGCCAGGGGAACTATGGCTACACCTTC. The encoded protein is CASSEALFGQGNYGYTF.

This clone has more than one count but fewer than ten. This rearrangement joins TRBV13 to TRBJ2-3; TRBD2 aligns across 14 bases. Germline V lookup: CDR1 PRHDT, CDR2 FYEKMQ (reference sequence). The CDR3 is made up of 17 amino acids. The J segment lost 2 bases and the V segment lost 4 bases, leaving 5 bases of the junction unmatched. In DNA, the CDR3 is TGTGCCAGCAGCTCCGGGACTAGCGGGGGAAACACAGATACGCAGTATTTT. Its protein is CASSSGTSGGNTDTQYF.

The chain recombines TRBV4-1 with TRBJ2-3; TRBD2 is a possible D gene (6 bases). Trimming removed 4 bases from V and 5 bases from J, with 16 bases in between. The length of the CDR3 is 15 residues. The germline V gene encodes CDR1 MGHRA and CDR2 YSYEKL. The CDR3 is CASSPIADPGDTQYF. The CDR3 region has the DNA TGCGCCAGCAGCCCGATAGCGGACCCCGGAGATACGCAGTATTTT.

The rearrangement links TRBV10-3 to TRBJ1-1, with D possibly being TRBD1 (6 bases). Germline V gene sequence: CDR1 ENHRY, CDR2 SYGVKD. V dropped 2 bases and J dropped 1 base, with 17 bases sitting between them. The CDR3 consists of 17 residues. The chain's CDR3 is CAISESGQLLGNTEAFF. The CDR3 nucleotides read TGTGCCATCAGTGAGAGTGGACAGCTTCTAGGGAACACTGAAGCTTTCTTT.

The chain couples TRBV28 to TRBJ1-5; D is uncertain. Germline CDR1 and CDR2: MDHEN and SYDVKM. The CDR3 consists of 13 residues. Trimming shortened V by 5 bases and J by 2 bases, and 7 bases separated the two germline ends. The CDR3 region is CASSITGNQPQHF. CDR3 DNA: TGTGCCAGCAGTATAACGGGCAATCAGCCCCAGCATTTT.

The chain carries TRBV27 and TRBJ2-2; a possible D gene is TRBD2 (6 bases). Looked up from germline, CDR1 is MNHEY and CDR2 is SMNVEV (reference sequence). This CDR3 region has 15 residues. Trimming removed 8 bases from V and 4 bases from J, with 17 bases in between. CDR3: CASRRGPPGTGELFF. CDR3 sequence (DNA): TGTGCCAGCCGGCGGGGACCTCCGGGCACCGGGGAGCTGTTTTTT.

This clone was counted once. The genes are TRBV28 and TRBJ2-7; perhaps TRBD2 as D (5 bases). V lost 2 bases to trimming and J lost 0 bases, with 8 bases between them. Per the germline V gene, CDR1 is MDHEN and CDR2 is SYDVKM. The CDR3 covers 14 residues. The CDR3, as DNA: TGTGCCAGCAGTTTAGGACTCGGCTCCTACGAGCAGTACTTC. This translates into CASSLGLGSYEQYF.

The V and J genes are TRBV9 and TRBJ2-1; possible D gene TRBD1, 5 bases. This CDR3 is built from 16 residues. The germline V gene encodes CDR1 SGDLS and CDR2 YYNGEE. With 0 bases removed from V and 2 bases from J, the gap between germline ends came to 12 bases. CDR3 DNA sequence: TGTGCCAGCAGCGTAGGGACACTCCAAACCTACAATGAGCAGTTCTTC. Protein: CASSVGTLQTYNEQFF. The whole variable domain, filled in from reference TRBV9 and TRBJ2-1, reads DSGVTQTPKHLITATGQRVTLRCSPRSGDLSVYWYQQSLDQGLQFLIQYYNGEERAKGNILERFSAQQFPDLHSELNLSSLELGDSALYFCASSVGTLQTYNEQFFGPGTRLTVL.

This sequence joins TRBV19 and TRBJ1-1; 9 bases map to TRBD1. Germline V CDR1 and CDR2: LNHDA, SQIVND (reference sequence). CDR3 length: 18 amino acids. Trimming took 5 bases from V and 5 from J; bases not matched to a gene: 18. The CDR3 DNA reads TGTGCCAGTAGTCCTCAGTCCCGGGACAGGGATTTGGTTACTGAAGCTTTCTTT. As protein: CASSPQSRDRDLVTEAFF.

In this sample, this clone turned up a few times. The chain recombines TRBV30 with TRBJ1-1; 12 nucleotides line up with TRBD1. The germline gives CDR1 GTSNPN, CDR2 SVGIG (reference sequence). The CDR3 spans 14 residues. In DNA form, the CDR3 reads TGTGCGGGACAGGGGGCTAGCGTGAACACTGAAGCTTTCTTT. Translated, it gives CAGQGASVNTEAFF.

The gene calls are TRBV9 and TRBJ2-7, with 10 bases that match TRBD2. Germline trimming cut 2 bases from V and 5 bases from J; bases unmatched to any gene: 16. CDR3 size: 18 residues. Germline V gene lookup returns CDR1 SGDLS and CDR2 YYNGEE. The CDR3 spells CASSVDPSTSGAPNEQYF. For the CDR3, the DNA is TGTGCCAGCAGCGTGGACCCCTCCACTAGCGGGGCCCCCAACGAGCAGTACTTC.

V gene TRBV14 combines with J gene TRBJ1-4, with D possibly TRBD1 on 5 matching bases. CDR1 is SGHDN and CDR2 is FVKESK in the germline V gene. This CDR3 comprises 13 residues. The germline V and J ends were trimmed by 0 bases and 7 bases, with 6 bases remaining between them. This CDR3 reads CASSQDRGEKLFF. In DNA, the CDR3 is TGTGCCAGCAGCCAAGATAGGGGTGAAAAACTGTTTTTT. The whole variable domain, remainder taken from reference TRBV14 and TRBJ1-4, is EAGVTQFPSHSVIEKGQTVTLRCDPISGHDNLYWYRRVMGKEIKFLLHFVKESKQDESGMPNNRFLAERTGGTYSTLKVQPAELEDSGVYFCASSQDRGEKLFFGSGTQLSVL.

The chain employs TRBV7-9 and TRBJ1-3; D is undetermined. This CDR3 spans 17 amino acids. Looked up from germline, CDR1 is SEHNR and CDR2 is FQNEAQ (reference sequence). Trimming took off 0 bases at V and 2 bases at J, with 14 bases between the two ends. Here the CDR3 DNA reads TGTGCCAGCAGCTTAGCGCTTTTGGGAGAGGCTGGAAACACCATATATTTT. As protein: CASSLALLGEAGNTIYF. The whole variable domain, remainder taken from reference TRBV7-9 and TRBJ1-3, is DTGVSQNPRHKITKRGQNVTFRCDPISEHNRLYWYRQTLGQGPEFLTYFQNEAQLEKSRLLSDRFSAERPKGSFSTLEIQRTEQGDSAMYLCASSLALLGEAGNTIYFGEGSWLTVV.

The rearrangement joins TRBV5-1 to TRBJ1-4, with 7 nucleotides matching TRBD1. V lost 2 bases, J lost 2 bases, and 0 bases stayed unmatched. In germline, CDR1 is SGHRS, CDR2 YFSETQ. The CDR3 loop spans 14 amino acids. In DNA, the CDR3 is TGCGCCAGCAGCTTCAGGGGGACTAATGAAAAACTGTTTTTT. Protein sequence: CASSFRGTNEKLFF.

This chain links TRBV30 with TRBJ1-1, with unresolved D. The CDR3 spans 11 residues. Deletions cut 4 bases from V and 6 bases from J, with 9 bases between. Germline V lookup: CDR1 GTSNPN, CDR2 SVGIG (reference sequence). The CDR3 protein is CAWTTRAEAFF. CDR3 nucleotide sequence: TGTGCCTGGACCACGCGGGCTGAAGCTTTCTTT.

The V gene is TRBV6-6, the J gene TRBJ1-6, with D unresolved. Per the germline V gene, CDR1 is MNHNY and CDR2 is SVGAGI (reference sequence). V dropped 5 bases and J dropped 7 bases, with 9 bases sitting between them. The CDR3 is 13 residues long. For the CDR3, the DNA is TGTGCCAGCAGTCCCCGACAAAATTCACCCCTCCACTTT. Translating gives CASSPRQNSPLHF.

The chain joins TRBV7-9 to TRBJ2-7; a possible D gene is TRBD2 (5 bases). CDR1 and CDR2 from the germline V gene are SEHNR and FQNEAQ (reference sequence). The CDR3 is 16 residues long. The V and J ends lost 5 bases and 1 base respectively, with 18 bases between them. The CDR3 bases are TGTGCCAGCAGCAGCGGCAGAACTAGTGTGTCCTACGAGCAGTACTTC. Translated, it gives CASSSGRTSVSYEQYF.